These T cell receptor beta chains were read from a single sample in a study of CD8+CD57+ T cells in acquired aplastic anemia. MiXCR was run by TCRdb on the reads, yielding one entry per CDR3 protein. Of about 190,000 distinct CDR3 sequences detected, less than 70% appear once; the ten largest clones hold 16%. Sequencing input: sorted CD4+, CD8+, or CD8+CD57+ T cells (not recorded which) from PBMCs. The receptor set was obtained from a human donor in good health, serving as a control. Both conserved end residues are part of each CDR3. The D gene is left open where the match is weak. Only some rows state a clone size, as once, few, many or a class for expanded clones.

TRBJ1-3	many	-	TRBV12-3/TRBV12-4	TGTGCCAGCAGTCCTAGGACACATGGCATCCCTGGAAACACCATATATTTT	CASSPRTHGIPGNTIYF
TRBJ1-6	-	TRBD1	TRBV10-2	TGCGCCAGCAACGCCGGGACAGGGGTAGAATCCTATAATTCACCCCTCCACTTT	CASNAGTGVESYNSPLHF
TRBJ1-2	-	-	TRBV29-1	TGCAGCGTTGAAGGTGCGGGCAGCGGAGTTGGTGGCTACACCTTC	CSVEGAGSGVGGYTF
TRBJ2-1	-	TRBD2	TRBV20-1	TGCAGTGCTAGAGACGGGGGGGCCCGGAATGAGCAGTTCTTC	CSARDGGARNEQFF
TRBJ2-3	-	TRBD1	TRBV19	TGTGCCAGTAGTATCCCAAACCCAGGGGGCGGCACAGATACGCAGTATTTT	CASSIPNPGGGTDTQYF
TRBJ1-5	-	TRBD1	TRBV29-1	TGCAGCGCGGGGGACAGGGATCAGCCCCAGCATTTT	CSAGDRDQPQHF
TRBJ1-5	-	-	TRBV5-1	TGTGCCAGCAGCTTGCAAGGCTTTAGCAATCAGCCCCAGCATTTT	CASSLQGFSNQPQHF
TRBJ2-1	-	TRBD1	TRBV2	TGTGCCAGCACCTTAGACAGGGCTAATGAGCAGTTCTTC	CASTLDRANEQFF
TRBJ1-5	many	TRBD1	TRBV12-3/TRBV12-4	TGTGCCAGCAGCTCAACGAGGACAGGGGGCATTCCCCAGCATTTT	CASSSTRTGGIPQHF
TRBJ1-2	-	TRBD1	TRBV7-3	TGTGCCAGCAGCCTTTCCGGGACAGGGGACTATGGCTACACCTTC	CASSLSGTGDYGYTF
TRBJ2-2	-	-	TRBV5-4	TGTGCCAGCAGCTTGGGTCAGCCGAGTACGAGCACCGGGGAGCTGTTTTTT	CASSLGQPSTSTGELFF
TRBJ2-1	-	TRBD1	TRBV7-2	TGTGCCAGCATAAACAGGGGTTTCCTGAGGAATGAGCAGTTCTTC	CASINRGFLRNEQFF
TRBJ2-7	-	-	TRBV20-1	TGCAGTGCAGTCGACAGGTTCACCTCCTACGAGCAGTACTTC	CSAVDRFTSYEQYF
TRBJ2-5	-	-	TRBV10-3	TGTGCCATCAGTGAGGCAGGGGAGACCCAGTACTTC	CAISEAGETQYF
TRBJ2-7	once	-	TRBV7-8	TGTGCCAGCAGACAACACCGGGACGGAGAAAGGTCCTCCTCCTACGAGCAGTACTTC	CASRQHRDGERSSSYEQYF
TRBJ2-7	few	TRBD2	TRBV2	TGTGCCAGCAGTGAACATGGCAGGGAGGGCGAGCAGTACTTC	CASSEHGREGEQYF
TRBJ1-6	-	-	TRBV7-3	TGTGCCAGCAGTCCGGAGGGGGATTATAATTCACCCCTCCACTTT	CASSPEGDYNSPLHF
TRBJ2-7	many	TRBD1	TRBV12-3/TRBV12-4	TGTGCCAGCAGTTTAGATGGGACAGGGAACTACGAGCAGTACTTC	CASSLDGTGNYEQYF
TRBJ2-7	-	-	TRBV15	TGTGCCACCAGCAGAACCCTTCGGGACGGATACTACGAGCAGTACTTC	CATSRTLRDGYYEQYF
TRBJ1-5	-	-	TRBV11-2	TGTGCCAGCAGCTCCCTCGGGGGGAGCAACTACGAGCATTTT	CASSSLGGSNYEHF
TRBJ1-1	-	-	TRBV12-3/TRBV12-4	TGTGCCAGCAGTCGCGGGAGGGTGGGGAACACTGAAGCTTTCTTT	CASSRGRVGNTEAFF
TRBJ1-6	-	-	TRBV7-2	TGTGCCAGCAGCTTAGCAGGAAGTCTAAATAATTCACCCCTCCACTTT	CASSLAGSLNNSPLHF
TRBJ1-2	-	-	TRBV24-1	TGTGCCACCAGTGGCATGTCTGGTGGCTATGGCTACACCTTC	CATSGMSGGYGYTF
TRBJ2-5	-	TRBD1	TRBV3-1	TGTGCCAGCAGCCAAGATCTTTTAGGAACAGGGGAAACGGAGACCCAGTACTTC	CASSQDLLGTGETETQYF
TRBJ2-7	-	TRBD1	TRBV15	TGTGCCACCAGCAGACCGGGACAGGGTACAGCCGAGCAGTACTTC	CATSRPGQGTAEQYF
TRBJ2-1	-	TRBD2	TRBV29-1	TGCAGCGTGGACCCCTCGGGCGGGAGTGCGGGTGAGCAGTTCTTC	CSVDPSGGSAGEQFF
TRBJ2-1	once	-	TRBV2	TGTGCCAGCAGTGAATTTAGGGGCATTATGTACAATGAGCAGTTCTTC	CASSEFRGIMYNEQFF
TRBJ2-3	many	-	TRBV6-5	TGTGCCAGCAGTTACCGCGGGACAGAGCGTACGCAGTATTTT	CASSYRGTERTQYF
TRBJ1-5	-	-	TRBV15	TGTGCCACCAGCAGGGGGGGGGGAAATCAGCCCCAGCATTTT	CATSRGGGNQPQHF
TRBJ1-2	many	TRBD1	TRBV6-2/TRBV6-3	TGTGCCAGCAGTTATGACAGGGGGATTGATGGCTACACCTTC	CASSYDRGIDGYTF
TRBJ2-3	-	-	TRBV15	TGTGCCACCAGCAGGCCGACTAGGTCTAGCACAGATACGCAGTATTTT	CATSRPTRSSTDTQYF
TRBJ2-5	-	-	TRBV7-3	TGTGCCAGCAGATACCGTACCCTCGAGACCCAGTACTTC	CASRYRTLETQYF
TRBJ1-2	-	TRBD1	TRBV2	TGTGCCAGCAGTACTCCAGACAGGGGGCAAGGCTATGGCTACACCTTC	CASSTPDRGQGYGYTF
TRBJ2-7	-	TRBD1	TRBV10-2	TGCGCCAGCAACGCCGGGACAGGTGAGACCTACGAGCAGTACTTC	CASNAGTGETYEQYF
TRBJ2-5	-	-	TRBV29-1	TGCAGCGTTGAAGAAGGACTGGAAGAGACCCAGTACTTC	CSVEEGLEETQYF
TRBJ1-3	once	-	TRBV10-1	TGCGCCAGCAGTGAAGCACCGAGCGGCACCATATATTTT	CASSEAPSGTIYF
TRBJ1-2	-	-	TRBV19	TGTGCCAGCCGCTCCGGGACCAACTATGGCTACACCTTC	CASRSGTNYGYTF
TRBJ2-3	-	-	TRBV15	TGTGCCACCCGCCGTGGGAACACCTACACAGATACGCAGTATTTT	CATRRGNTYTDTQYF
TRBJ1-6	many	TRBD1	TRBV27	TGTGCCAGCAGTTTAACGACAGGGGTCTATTCACCCCTCCACTTT	CASSLTTGVYSPLHF
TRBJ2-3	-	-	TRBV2	TGTGCCAGCATAAAAGACAGGTCTGATACGCAGTATTTT	CASIKDRSDTQYF
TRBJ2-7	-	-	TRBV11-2	TGTGCCAGCAGCTTGGAAGCGGTTTACTACGAGCAGTACTTC	CASSLEAVYYEQYF
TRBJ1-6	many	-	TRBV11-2	TGTGCCAGCAGCTTAACAGAGGGAAATTCACCCCTCCACTTT	CASSLTEGNSPLHF
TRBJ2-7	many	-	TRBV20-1	TGCAGTGCTAGGGGGGGACAGGGGACTAGCGGAACCTACGAGCAGTACTTC	CSARGGQGTSGTYEQYF
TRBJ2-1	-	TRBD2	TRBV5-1	TGCGCCAGCAGCTTCGGGACTAGCGGCTACAATGAGCAGTTCTTC	CASSFGTSGYNEQFF
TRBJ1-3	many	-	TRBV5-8	TGTGCCAGCAGCTTGACAGGGAGGGGCTCTGGAAACACCATATATTTT	CASSLTGRGSGNTIYF
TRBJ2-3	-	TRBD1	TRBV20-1	TGCAGTGCTAGTAACAGGGGAACCAGAGATACGCAGTATTTT	CSASNRGTRDTQYF
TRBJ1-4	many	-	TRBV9	TGTGCCAGCAGCACCGGACTTACAACTAATGAAAAACTGTTTTTT	CASSTGLTTNEKLFF